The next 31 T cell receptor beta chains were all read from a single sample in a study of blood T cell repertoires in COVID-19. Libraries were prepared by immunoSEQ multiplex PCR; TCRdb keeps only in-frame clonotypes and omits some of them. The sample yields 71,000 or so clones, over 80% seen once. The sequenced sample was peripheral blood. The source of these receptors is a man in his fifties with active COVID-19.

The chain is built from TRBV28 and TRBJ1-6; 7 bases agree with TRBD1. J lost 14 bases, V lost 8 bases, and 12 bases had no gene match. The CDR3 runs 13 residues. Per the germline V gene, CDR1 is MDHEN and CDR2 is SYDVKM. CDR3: CASATTGVVTLHF. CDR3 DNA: TGTGCCAGCGCCACCACAGGGGTTGTTACCCTCCACTTT.

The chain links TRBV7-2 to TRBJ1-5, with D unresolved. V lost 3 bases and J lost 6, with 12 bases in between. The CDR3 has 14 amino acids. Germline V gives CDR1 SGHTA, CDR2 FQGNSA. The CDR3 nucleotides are TGTGCCAGCAGCTTCGGCCTAGGCGGTCAGCCCCAGCATTTT. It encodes CASSFGLGGQPQHF.

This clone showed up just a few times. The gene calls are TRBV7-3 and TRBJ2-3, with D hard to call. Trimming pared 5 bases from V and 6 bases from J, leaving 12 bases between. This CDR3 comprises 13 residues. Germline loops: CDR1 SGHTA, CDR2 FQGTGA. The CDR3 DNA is TGTGCCAGCAGCCCCCCTAAAGAGGATACGCAGTATTTT. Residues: CASSPPKEDTQYF.

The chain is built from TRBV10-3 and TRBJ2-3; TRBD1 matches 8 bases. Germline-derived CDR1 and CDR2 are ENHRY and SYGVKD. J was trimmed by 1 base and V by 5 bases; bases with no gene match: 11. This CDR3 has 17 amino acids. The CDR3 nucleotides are TGTGCCATCAGTACCTCCCCGACAGGGGTGGGCACAGATACGCAGTATTTT. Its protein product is CAISTSPTGVGTDTQYF.

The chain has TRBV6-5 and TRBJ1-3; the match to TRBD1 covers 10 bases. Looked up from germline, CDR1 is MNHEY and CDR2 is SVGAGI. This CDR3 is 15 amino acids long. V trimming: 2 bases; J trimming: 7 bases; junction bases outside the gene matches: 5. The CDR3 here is CASSYGGQGKNTIYF. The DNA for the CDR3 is TGTGCCAGCAGTTACGGGGGACAGGGGAAGAACACCATATATTTT.

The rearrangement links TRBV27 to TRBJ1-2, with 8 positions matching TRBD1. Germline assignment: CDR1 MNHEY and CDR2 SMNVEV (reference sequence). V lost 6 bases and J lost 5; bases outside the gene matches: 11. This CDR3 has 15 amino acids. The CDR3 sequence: CASRRATGGSYGYTF. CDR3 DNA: TGTGCCAGCAGGCGCGCTACAGGGGGTTCTTATGGCTACACCTTC.

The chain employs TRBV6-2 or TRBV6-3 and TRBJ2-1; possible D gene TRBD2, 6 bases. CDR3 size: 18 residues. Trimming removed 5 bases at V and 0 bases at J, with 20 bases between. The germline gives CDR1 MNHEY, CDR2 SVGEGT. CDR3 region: CASSRGPGTLSSYNEQFF. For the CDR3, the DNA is TGTGCCAGCAGTAGAGGTCCTGGGACTTTGAGCTCCTACAATGAGCAGTTCTTC.

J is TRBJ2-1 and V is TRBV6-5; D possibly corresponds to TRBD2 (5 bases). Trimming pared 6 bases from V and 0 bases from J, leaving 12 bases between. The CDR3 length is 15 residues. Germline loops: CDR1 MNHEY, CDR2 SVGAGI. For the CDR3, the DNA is TGTGCCAGCAGAAGTAGCGTCAGCTCCTACAATGAGCAGTTCTTC. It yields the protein CASRSSVSSYNEQFF.

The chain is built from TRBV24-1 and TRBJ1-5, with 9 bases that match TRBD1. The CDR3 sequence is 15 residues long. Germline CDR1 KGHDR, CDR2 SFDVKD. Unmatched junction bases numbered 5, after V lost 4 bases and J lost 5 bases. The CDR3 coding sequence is TGTGCCACCAGTGACCCGGGACAGGGAGATCAGCCCCAGCATTTT. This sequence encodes CATSDPGQGDQPQHF.

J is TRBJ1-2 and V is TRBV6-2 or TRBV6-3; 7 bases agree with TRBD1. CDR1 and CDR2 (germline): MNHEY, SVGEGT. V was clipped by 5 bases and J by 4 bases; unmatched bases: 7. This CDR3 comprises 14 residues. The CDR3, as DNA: TGTGCCAGCAGTGGGCTACAGGGGACCTATGGCTACACCTTC. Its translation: CASSGLQGTYGYTF.

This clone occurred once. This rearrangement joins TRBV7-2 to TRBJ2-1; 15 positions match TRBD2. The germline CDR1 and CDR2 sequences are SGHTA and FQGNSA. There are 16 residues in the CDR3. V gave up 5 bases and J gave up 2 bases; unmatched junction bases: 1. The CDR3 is CASSRTSGRAYNEQFF. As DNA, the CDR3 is TGTGCCAGCAGCCGGACTAGCGGGAGGGCCTACAATGAGCAGTTCTTC.

Written as DNA, the CDR3 is TGTGCCAGTACCCTGGACAGAGCCGGCGGGGAGCTGTTTTTT. Encoded protein: CASTLDRAGGELFF. This chain connects TRBV19 to TRBJ2-2; the D gene is possibly TRBD1 (6 bases). Germline V gives CDR1 LNHDA, CDR2 SQIVND (reference sequence). Trimming cost V 7 bases and J 7 bases, with 16 bases left between them. The CDR3 covers 14 residues.

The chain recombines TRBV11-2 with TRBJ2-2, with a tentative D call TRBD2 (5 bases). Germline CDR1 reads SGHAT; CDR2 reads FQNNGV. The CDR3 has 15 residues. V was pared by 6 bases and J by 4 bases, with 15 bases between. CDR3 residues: CASSFVLAGTGELFF. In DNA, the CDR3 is TGTGCCAGCAGTTTTGTTCTCGCGGGCACCGGGGAGCTGTTTTTT.

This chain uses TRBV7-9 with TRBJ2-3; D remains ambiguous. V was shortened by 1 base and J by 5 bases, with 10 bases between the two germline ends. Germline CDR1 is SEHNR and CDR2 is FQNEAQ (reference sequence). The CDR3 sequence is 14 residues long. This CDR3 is CASSLVPVQDTQYF. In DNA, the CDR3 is TGTGCCAGCAGCTTAGTTCCAGTCCAAGATACGCAGTATTTT.

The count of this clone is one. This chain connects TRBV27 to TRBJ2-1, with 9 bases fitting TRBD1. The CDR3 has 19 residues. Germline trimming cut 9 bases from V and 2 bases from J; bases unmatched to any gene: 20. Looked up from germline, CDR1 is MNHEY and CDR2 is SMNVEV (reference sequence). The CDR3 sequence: CASPGDREDVPEAYNEQFF. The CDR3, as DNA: TGTGCCAGTCCGGGGGACAGGGAGGATGTCCCTGAAGCCTACAATGAGCAGTTCTTC.

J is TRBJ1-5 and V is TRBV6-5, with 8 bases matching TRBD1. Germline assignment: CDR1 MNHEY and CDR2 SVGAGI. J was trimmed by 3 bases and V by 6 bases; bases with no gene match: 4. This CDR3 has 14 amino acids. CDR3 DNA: TGTGCCAGCAGCGACCAGGGGGCCAATCAGCCCCAGCATTTT. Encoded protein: CASSDQGANQPQHF.

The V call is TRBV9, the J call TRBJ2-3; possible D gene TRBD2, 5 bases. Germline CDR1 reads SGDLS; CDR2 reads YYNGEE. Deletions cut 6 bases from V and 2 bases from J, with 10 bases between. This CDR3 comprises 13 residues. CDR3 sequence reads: CASNSGPTDTQYF. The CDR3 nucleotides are TGTGCCAGCAACAGCGGTCCCACAGATACGCAGTATTTT.

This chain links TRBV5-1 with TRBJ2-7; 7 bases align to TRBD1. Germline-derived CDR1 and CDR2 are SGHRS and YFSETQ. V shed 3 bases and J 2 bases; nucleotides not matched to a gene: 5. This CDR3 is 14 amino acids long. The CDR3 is CASSSQGVAYEQYF. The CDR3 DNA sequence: TGCGCCAGCAGCTCCCAGGGGGTAGCCTACGAGCAGTACTTC.

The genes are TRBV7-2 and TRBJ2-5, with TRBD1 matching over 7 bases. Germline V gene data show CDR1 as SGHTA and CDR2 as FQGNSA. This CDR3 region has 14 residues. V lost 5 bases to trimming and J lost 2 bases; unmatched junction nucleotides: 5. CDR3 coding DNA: TGTGCCAGCAGCCCTGACAGGGCTCAAGAGACCCAGTACTTC. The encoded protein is CASSPDRAQETQYF.

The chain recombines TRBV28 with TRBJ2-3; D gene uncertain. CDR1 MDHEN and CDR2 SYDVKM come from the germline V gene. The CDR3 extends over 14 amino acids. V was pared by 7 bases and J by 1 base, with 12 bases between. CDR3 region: CASTLVQGTDTQYF. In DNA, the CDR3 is TGTGCCAGCACCCTTGTTCAGGGCACAGATACGCAGTATTTT.

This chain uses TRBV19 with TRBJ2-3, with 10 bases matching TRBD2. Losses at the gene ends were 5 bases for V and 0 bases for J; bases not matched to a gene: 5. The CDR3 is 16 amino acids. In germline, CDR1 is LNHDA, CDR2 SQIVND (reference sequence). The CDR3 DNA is TGTGCCAGTAGTTCAGCTAGCGGGAGTAGCACAGATACGCAGTATTTT. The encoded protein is CASSSASGSSTDTQYF.

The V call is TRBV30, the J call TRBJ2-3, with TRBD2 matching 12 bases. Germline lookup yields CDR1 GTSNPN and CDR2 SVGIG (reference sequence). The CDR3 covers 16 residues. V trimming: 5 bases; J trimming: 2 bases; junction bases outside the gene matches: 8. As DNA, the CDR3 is TGTGCCTGGGGGATCGGGACTAGCGGGTCCACAGATACGCAGTATTTT. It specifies CAWGIGTSGSTDTQYF.

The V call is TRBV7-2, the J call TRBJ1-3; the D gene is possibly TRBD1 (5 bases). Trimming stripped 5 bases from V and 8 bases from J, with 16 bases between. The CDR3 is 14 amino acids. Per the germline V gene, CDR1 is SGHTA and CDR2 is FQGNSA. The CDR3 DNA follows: TGTGCCAGCAGCCCGGGCCCAGGGAAGGACACCATATATTTT. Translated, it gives CASSPGPGKDTIYF.

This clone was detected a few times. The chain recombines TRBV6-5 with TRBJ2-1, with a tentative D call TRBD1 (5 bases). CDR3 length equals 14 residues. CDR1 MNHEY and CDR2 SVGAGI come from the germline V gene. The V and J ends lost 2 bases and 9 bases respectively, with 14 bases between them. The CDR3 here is CASSYGALGLEQFF. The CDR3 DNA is TGTGCCAGCAGTTACGGGGCCCTCGGTCTTGAGCAGTTCTTC.

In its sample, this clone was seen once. The CDR3 sequence: CASMSLAGNEQYF. The CDR3 region has the DNA TGTGCCAGCATGTCGCTAGCGGGAAACGAGCAGTACTTC. V is TRBV6-5 and J is TRBJ2-7; 9 positions agree with TRBD2. This CDR3 is 13 amino acids long. The V gene's germline CDR1 is MNHEY and CDR2 SVGAGI. The ends lost 7 bases at V and 5 bases at J; junction bases unmatched: 6.

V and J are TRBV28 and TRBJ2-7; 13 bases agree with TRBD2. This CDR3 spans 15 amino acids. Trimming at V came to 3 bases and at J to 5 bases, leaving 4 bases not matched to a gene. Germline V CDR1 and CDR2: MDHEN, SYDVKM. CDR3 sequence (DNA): TGTGCCAGCAGTTTCCCGACTAGCGGGAGGAACGAGCAGTACTTC. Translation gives CASSFPTSGRNEQYF.

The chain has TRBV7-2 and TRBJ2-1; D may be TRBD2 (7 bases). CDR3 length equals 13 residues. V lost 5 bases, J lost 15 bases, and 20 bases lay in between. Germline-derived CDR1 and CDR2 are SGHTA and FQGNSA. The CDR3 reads CASSAARGGKAFF. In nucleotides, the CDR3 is TGTGCCAGCAGCGCCGCTAGGGGGGGTAAGGCGTTCTTC.

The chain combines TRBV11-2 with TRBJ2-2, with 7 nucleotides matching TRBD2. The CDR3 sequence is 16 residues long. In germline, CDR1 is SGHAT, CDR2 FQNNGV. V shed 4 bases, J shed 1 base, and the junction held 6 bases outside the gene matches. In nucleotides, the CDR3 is TGTGCCAGCAGCTATTCGACTAGCCTGAACACCGGGGAGCTGTTTTTT. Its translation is CASSYSTSLNTGELFF.

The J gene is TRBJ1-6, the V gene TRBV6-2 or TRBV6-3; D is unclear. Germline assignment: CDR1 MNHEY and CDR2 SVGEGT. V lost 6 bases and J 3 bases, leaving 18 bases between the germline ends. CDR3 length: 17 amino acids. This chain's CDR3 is CASSPPVRGFYNSPLHF. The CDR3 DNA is TGTGCCAGCAGCCCCCCGGTGCGGGGTTTCTATAATTCACCCCTCCACTTT.

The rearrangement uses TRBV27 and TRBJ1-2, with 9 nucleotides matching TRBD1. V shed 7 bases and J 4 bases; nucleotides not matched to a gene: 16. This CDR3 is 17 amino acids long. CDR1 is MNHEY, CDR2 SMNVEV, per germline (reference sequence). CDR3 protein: CASTPGTGTPTRYGYTF. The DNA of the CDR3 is TGTGCCAGCACACCCGGGACAGGGACCCCGACTCGCTATGGCTACACCTTC.

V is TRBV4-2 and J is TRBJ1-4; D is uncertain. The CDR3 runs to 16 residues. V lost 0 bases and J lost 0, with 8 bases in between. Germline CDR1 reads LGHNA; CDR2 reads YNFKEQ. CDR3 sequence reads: CASSQDGRATNEKLFF. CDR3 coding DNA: TGTGCCAGCAGCCAAGATGGCCGTGCAACTAATGAAAAACTGTTTTTT.